The clone carrying this T cell receptor (beta chain) was seen only once. TCRdb's table, derived via immunoSEQ multiplex PCR, lists solely in-frame clones and lacks some. This table holds around 220,000 clones, approximately 94% found once. The data stem from a study of T cell responses to AZD1222 COVID-19 vaccine. Trimming cost V 4 bases and J 7 bases, with 11 bases left between them. The CDR3 loop spans 12 amino acids. Per germline, CDR1 SGHRS and CDR2 YFSETQ. This sequence originates from an adult who received the MenACWY meningococcal vaccine as a control. The material sequenced was peripheral blood, taken 28 days after the second dose of the MenACWY control vaccine. The J gene is TRBJ1-1, the V gene TRBV5-1, with D possibly TRBD1 on 5 matching bases. The CDR3 DNA follows: TGCGCCAGCAGCCCGGGGGATTATGAAGCTTTCTTT. This encodes CASSPGDYEAFF.